This entry lists 24 T cell receptor beta chains sequenced from one sample in a study of blood T cell repertoires in COVID-19. Using immunoSEQ multiplex PCR, the repertoire was profiled, and TCRdb retains in-frame clones only, with some absent. The table lists over 200,000 clones, about nine tenths of them singletons, with about 16% in the top ten. Sequencing was done on a sample of PBMCs or T cells enriched from blood (not recorded which). These receptors all come from a man between 18 and 29 years old who had recovered from COVID-19.

This sequence joins TRBV7-9 and TRBJ1-1; 11 bases fit TRBD1. In germline, CDR1 is SEHNR, CDR2 FQNEAQ (reference sequence). The CDR3 length is 14 residues. J was trimmed by 5 bases and V by 3 bases; bases with no gene match: 2. The CDR3 DNA reads as TGTGCCAGCAGCTTCGGACAGGGGGCGACTGAAGCTTTCTTT. Protein: CASSFGQGATEAFF.

This clone has a handful of counts. The genes are TRBV10-1 and TRBJ1-1; no clear D. Germline V gene data show CDR1 as WNHNN and CDR2 as SYGVQD (reference sequence). This CDR3 region has 15 residues. V lost 6 bases and J 4 bases, leaving 18 bases between the germline ends. In DNA form, the CDR3 reads TGCGCCAGCAGGCACCGGGTCCTCCGGGGCACTGAAGCTTTCTTT. Protein sequence: CASRHRVLRGTEAFF.

This clone was recorded only once. The chain employs TRBV9 and TRBJ2-7, with 9 bases matching TRBD2. CDR3 length: 14 residues. V shed 4 bases and J 6 bases; nucleotides not matched to a gene: 8. Germline V gene lookup returns CDR1 SGDLS and CDR2 YYNGEE. As DNA, the CDR3 is TGTGCCAGCAGCATAGCGGGAGAGTCTATCGAGCAGTACTTC. Translated: CASSIAGESIEQYF. The variable domain in full, completed from reference TRBV9 and TRBJ2-7, reads DSGVTQTPKHLITATGQRVTLRCSPRSGDLSVYWYQQSLDQGLQFLIQYYNGEERAKGNILERFSAQQFPDLHSELNLSSLELGDSALYFCASSIAGESIEQYFGPGTRLTVT.

V and J are TRBV30 and TRBJ1-3, with D possibly matching TRBD1 (5 bases). Germline CDR1 is GTSNPN and CDR2 is SVGIG (reference sequence). The CDR3 is 16 amino acids. V was trimmed by 2 bases and J by 0 bases, leaving 14 bases between them. CDR3 in DNA: TGTGCCTGGAGTCCGCTGACCCAGGGCTCTGGAAACACCATATATTTT. It yields the protein CAWSPLTQGSGNTIYF.

The chain carries TRBV25-1 and TRBJ2-3; D may be TRBD2 (5 bases). The V end lost 4 bases, the J end lost 0 bases, and 8 bases lay between the germline ends. Germline-derived CDR1 and CDR2 are MGHDK and SYGVNS. This CDR3 is 14 amino acids long. The CDR3 here is CASSGGLSTDTQYF. CDR3 DNA: TGTGCCAGCAGTGGTGGACTGAGCACAGATACGCAGTATTTT.

The V gene is TRBV9, the J gene TRBJ1-1; D is unresolved. Germline V CDR1 and CDR2: SGDLS, YYNGEE. The CDR3 extends over 13 amino acids. Trimming shortened V by 0 bases and J by 3 bases, and 6 bases separated the two germline ends. The CDR3 DNA follows: TGTGCCAGCAGCGTAGATCATTACACTGAAGCTTTCTTT. Translation: CASSVDHYTEAFF.

The chain couples TRBV7-9 to TRBJ2-7; 9 nucleotides match TRBD1. Germline CDR1 SEHNR, CDR2 FQNEAQ (reference sequence). The CDR3 contains 16 residues. After removal of 4 bases from V and 3 bases from J, the junction contained 10 bases not matched to a gene. The CDR3 is CASSSFRGTGRYEQYF. The DNA for the CDR3 is TGTGCCAGCAGCTCTTTTCGGGGGACAGGGCGCTACGAGCAGTACTTC.

This clone was seen just once. The rearrangement joins TRBV6-2 or TRBV6-3 to TRBJ2-7; a possible D gene is TRBD2 (6 bases). V was cut by 5 bases and J by 4 bases, with 18 bases left in between. Germline V gene lookup returns CDR1 MNHEY and CDR2 SVGEGT. CDR3 size: 15 residues. This CDR3 is CASSNPPRGTYEQYF. CDR3 sequence (DNA): TGTGCCAGCAGTAATCCCCCCCGGGGGACTTACGAGCAGTACTTC.

The chain employs TRBV6-5 and TRBJ1-6; 9 bases are shared with TRBD1. Germline assignment: CDR1 MNHEY and CDR2 SVGAGI. With V trimmed by 5 bases and J by 19 bases, 9 bases remained unmatched. The CDR3 has 12 amino acids. The CDR3 loop is CASSLLGTGLHF. CDR3 sequence (DNA): TGTGCCAGCAGTCTCCTGGGGACAGGGCTTCACTTT.

The genes are TRBV30 and TRBJ1-1; D is ambiguous. Germline V gene sequence: CDR1 GTSNPN, CDR2 SVGIG (reference sequence). The CDR3 has 14 amino acids. Trimming left V 0 bases short and J 0 bases short, with 8 bases between. CDR3 sequence: CAWSVSVMNTEAFF. Here the CDR3 DNA reads TGTGCCTGGAGTGTTTCGGTGATGAACACTGAAGCTTTCTTT.

The gene calls are TRBV5-1 and TRBJ2-7, with TRBD1 as a possible D gene (6 bases). Germline assignment: CDR1 SGHRS and CDR2 YFSETQ. Trimming removed 5 bases at V and 3 bases at J, with 18 bases between. This CDR3 comprises 15 residues. CDR3 coding DNA: TGCGCCAGCAGTGTACAGGGTTTCGTTGTCTACGAGCAGTACTTC. Amino acids: CASSVQGFVVYEQYF.

V usage is TRBV6-5 and J usage is TRBJ2-7; 9 bases match TRBD2. The J segment lost 3 bases and the V segment lost 4 bases, leaving 1 base of the junction unmatched. CDR3 length equals 13 residues. The germline CDR1 and CDR2 sequences are MNHEY and SVGAGI. DNA for the CDR3: TGTGCCAGCAGTTTGACTAGCGGCTACGAGCAGTACTTC. Amino acids: CASSLTSGYEQYF.

The chain couples TRBV5-1 to TRBJ1-2, with 8 bases identical to TRBD1. V dropped 7 bases and J dropped 5; count of bases not matched to a gene: 10. This CDR3 is built from 14 residues. Germline loops: CDR1 SGHRS, CDR2 YFSETQ. In DNA, the CDR3 is TGCGCCAGCGCAGACACCGGGACAGGATATGGCTACACCTTC. Its protein is CASADTGTGYGYTF.

This sequence joins TRBV4-1 and TRBJ1-6; 7 bases are shared with TRBD1. Germline V gene sequence: CDR1 MGHRA, CDR2 YSYEKL. CDR3 length: 17 amino acids. With V trimmed by 3 bases and J by 5 bases, 10 bases remained unmatched. The CDR3 reads CASSQLPGQYNNSPLHF. The CDR3 DNA reads TGCGCCAGCAGCCAGTTACCGGGACAGTACAATAATTCACCCCTCCACTTT.

The J gene is TRBJ2-1, the V gene TRBV12-3 or TRBV12-4; no clear D. The V gene lost 9 bases and the J gene lost 0 bases, with 9 bases spanning the gap. The CDR3 is 13 residues long. The CDR3 loop is CASAPSSYNEQFF. The CDR3 nucleotides read TGTGCCAGTGCCCCCAGCTCCTACAATGAGCAGTTCTTC.

The chain has TRBV24-1 and TRBJ1-5; possibly TRBD1 for D (5 bases). In germline, CDR1 is KGHDR, CDR2 SFDVKD. Trimming stripped 5 bases from V and 0 bases from J, with 16 bases between. This CDR3 has 17 residues. This CDR3 reads CATSGVTGGYSNQPQHF. The DNA for the CDR3 is TGTGCCACCAGTGGAGTCACTGGGGGGTATAGCAATCAGCCCCAGCATTTT.

The rearrangement uses TRBV6-5 and TRBJ2-5; 10 bases fit TRBD1. This CDR3 has 14 amino acids. V shed 7 bases, J shed 2 bases, and the junction held 4 bases outside the gene matches. Germline CDR1 is MNHEY and CDR2 is SVGAGI. The CDR3 region has the DNA TGTGCCAGCATCAGGACAGGGGGACAAGAGACCCAGTACTTC. Translating gives CASIRTGGQETQYF.

The V call is TRBV6-5, the J call TRBJ2-5, with 9 positions matching TRBD2. This CDR3 contains 16 residues. V shed 4 bases and J 3 bases; nucleotides not matched to a gene: 9. CDR1 is MNHEY, CDR2 SVGAGI, per germline. For the CDR3, the DNA is TGTGCCAGCAGTTTGTATGACCTAGCGGGGAAAGAGACCCAGTACTTC. Protein sequence: CASSLYDLAGKETQYF.

The V call is TRBV7-6, the J call TRBJ2-1; a weak D match, TRBD2 (5 bases). V gave up 5 bases and J gave up 7 bases, with 9 bases separating them. The CDR3 has 12 amino acids. The germline V gene has CDR1 SGHVS and CDR2 FNYEAQ. CDR3 loop: CASSPDWNEQFF. CDR3 DNA sequence: TGTGCCAGCAGCCCGGACTGGAATGAGCAGTTCTTC. The full variable domain, rest sourced from reference TRBV7-6 and TRBJ2-1, is GAGVSQSPRYKVTKRGQDVALRCDPISGHVSLYWYRQALGQGPEFLTYFNYEAQQDKSGLPNDRFSAERPEGSISTLTIQRTEQRDSAMYRCASSPDWNEQFFGPGTRLTVL.

The chain couples TRBV3-1 (or the pseudogene TRBV3-2) to TRBJ2-3; 14 nucleotides agree with TRBD2. Losses at the gene ends were 0 bases for V and 6 bases for J; bases not matched to a gene: 8. Germline values: CDR1 LGHDT, CDR2 YNNKEL (reference sequence). CDR3 size: 18 residues. CDR3 sequence (DNA): TGTGCCAGCAGCCAAGACCCCCGGACTAGCGGGAGGATTGATACGCAGTATTTT. It yields the protein CASSQDPRTSGRIDTQYF.

The chain combines TRBV28 with TRBJ1-2; possibly TRBD1 for D (6 bases). The V gene lost 2 bases and the J gene lost 4 bases, with 11 bases spanning the gap. Germline values: CDR1 MDHEN, CDR2 SYDVKM. CDR3 length: 14 amino acids. The CDR3 sequence is CASSLGGEAYGYTF. As DNA, the CDR3 is TGTGCCAGCAGTTTAGGGGGCGAAGCCTATGGCTACACCTTC.

The chain uses TRBV24-1 and TRBJ2-3; possible D gene TRBD2, 6 bases. The length of the CDR3 is 16 residues. Trimming shortened V by 4 bases and J by 2 bases, and 15 bases separated the two germline ends. Germline lookup yields CDR1 KGHDR and CDR2 SFDVKD. The CDR3 DNA follows: TGTGCCACCAGTGACCCAAACCGGAGGGCCACAGATACGCAGTATTTT. It translates to CATSDPNRRATDTQYF.

The chain carries TRBV29-1 and TRBJ2-5, with 7 positions matching TRBD1. The germline CDR1 and CDR2 sequences are SQVTM and ANQGSEA. CDR3 length: 14 amino acids. V gave up 3 bases and J gave up 5 bases; unmatched junction bases: 9. The CDR3 DNA sequence: TGCAGCGTTGATACCGACAGGGTAACGGAGACCCAGTACTTC. Protein: CSVDTDRVTETQYF. The full variable domain, with the rest looked up from reference TRBV29-1 and TRBJ2-5, is SAVISQKPSRDICQRGTSLTIQCQVDSQVTMMFWYRQQPGQSLTLIATANQGSEATYESGFVIDKFPISRPNLTFSTLTVSNMSPEDSSIYLCSVDTDRVTETQYFGPGTRLLVL.

The chain has TRBV12-3 or TRBV12-4 and TRBJ1-2, with unresolved D. The V end lost 1 base, the J end lost 3 bases, and 6 bases lay between the germline ends. The CDR3 runs to 13 residues. The DNA for the CDR3 is TGTGCCAGCAGTTTAGACAGACACTATGGCTACACCTTC. Amino acid sequence: CASSLDRHYGYTF.